This entry is about one T cell receptor beta chain. The target antigen is unknown. Specified time point: newly diagnosed, previously untreated cHL patient sample. Magnetic depletion of unwanted cells isolated CD4+ T cells from thawed PBMCs. The authors used newly diagnosed, untreated classical Hodgkin lymphoma PBMCs as comparison. Here immunoSEQ multiplex PCR was the method, and the copy in TCRdb shows in-frame clones only, minus some. The data hold about 20,000 clones, with around four fifths observed a single time. The CDR3 contains 14 residues. J lost 8 bases, V lost 5 bases, and 10 bases had no gene match. Germline-derived CDR1 and CDR2 are KGHSH and LQKENI. This sample was included in a study of PD-1 blockade in classical Hodgkin lymphoma. General observations from the study: Newly diagnosed patients had baseline TCR diversity that was reportedly lower than that of healthy donors.

V usage is TRBV18 and J usage is TRBJ1-2; 8 nucleotides match TRBD1. The receptor's source is a human donor with classical Hodgkin lymphoma. Material for sequencing was CD4+ T cells from blood. The CDR3, as DNA: TGTGCCAGCTCATCGACCCAGGGGGCGACCGGCTACACCTTC. Protein product: CASSSTQGATGYTF.